Listed below are T cell receptor beta chains from one sample, sequenced in a study of blood T cells in healthy people across ages. Each CDR3 protein gets one entry after TCRdb re-called the 5' RACE reads with MiXCR. The table lists almost 550,000 distinct CDR3 sequences, 20% to 30% of them singletons. These records were also assigned to another study, of T cells of mothers and their children.

Sequencing was carried out using blood. These receptors all stem from a boy younger than 18 in good health. CDR3s include the opening cysteine and the closing phenylalanine or tryptophan.

J	V	CDR3
TRBJ1-2	TRBV24-1	CATSDLGTNYGYTF
TRBJ2-7	TRBV6-5	CASSTDAGPSYEQYF
TRBJ1-2	TRBV7-3	CASSLIGQGSGYTF
TRBJ2-7	TRBV27	CASRKDPSSYEQYF
TRBJ2-7	TRBV2	CASTPLAGGQKQYF
TRBJ2-7	TRBV4-1	CASSPTIGGYEQYF
TRBJ2-3	TRBV29-1	CSVRSSRTDTQYF
TRBJ2-1	TRBV7-8	CASSRQGTSGYNEQFF
TRBJ2-1	TRBV12-3/TRBV12-4	CASIPTAGLDNEQFF
TRBJ1-3	TRBV10-3	CAIREASGNTIYF
TRBJ2-2	TRBV7-8	CASKSGGRNTGELFF
TRBJ2-6	TRBV7-9	CASSLTASSGANVLTF
TRBJ1-2	TRBV3-1	CASSPTRTDGGYTF
TRBJ2-7	TRBV12-3/TRBV12-4	CASNLDGSSYEQYF
TRBJ1-1	TRBV5-1	CASSQLQGMNTEAFF
TRBJ1-4	TRBV2	CARRDSGNEKLFF
NA	TRBV28	CASRFGTSGGYEQYF
TRBJ2-1	TRBV7-2	CASSSRSSSSYNEQFF
TRBJ1-1	TRBV7-9	CASTPGSRSVEAFF
TRBJ1-4	TRBV28	CASSPTRSPLATNEKLFF
TRBJ2-1	TRBV4-1	CASSQEGVMNEQFF
TRBJ2-1	TRBV30	CAWGVGLAGGNEQFF
TRBJ1-2	TRBV6-5	CASSNNPYGYTF
TRBJ2-1	TRBV7-9	CASSFSESYNEQFF
TRBJ2-7	TRBV12-3/TRBV12-4	CASSNNHRSYEQYF
TRBJ2-3	TRBV29-1	CSARGMSDLHWDTQYF
TRBJ1-1	TRBV29-1	CSVDPDRVDTEAFF
TRBJ2-1	TRBV9	CASSVALHNEQFF
TRBJ2-2	TRBV6-6	CASSPDRIAGELFF
TRBJ2-7	TRBV7-2	CASSPRGQDNYEQYF
TRBJ2-1	TRBV6-6	CASSYRPGVGGGEQFF
NA	TRBV6-5	CASSSRGAGDSEQFF
TRBJ1-6	TRBV7-8	CASSFRDSYNSPLHF
TRBJ1-5	TRBV4-1	CASSQGWGQPQHF
TRBJ1-1	TRBV12-3/TRBV12-4	CASSYKASNTEAFF
TRBJ2-7	TRBV25-1	CASSPSRRFSSCEQYF
TRBJ1-6	TRBV28	CASNFVGQNNSPLHF
TRBJ2-1	TRBV12-3/TRBV12-4	CASSFFRGNEQFF
TRBJ2-3	TRBV4-3	CASRRSLSTDTQYF
TRBJ2-7	TRBV29-1	CSVELGSEQYF
TRBJ2-1	TRBV28	CASSFPTSGRAFSYNEQFF
TRBJ2-7	TRBV9	CASSVRDGYEQYF
TRBJ2-6	TRBV3-1	CASSQVEKEGNGANVPTF
TRBJ1-1	TRBV2	CASSEARMNTEAFF
NA	TRBV3-1	CASSPEQGAYNEQFF
TRBJ1-6	TRBV19	CASGQGGRTPLHF
TRBJ1-2	TRBV12-3/TRBV12-4	CASRNDRGYGYTF
TRBJ2-7	TRBV7-2	CASSLGTGWQLAYEQYF
TRBJ1-2	TRBV3-1	CASSPVLLGTGTSNYGYTF
NA	TRBV20-1	CSARDGASGGAFEQFF
TRBJ2-4	TRBV20-1	CSALLGGYGDGQYF
TRBJ2-4	TRBV7-2	CASSLAENIQYF
TRBJ1-4	TRBV27	CASKPYATNEKLFF
TRBJ2-1	TRBV7-2	CASSLRGQGANEQFF
TRBJ2-5	TRBV20-1	CSAREGTGQETQYF
TRBJ2-5	TRBV3-1	CASSQGRRAYQETQYF
TRBJ2-5	TRBV9	CASSSGGGAKTQYF
TRBJ2-3	TRBV28	CASSFRRSSTDTQYF
TRBJ2-7	TRBV5-5	CASSLDGRPTYEQYF
TRBJ2-3	TRBV20-1	CSGTRPGTGSTDTQYF